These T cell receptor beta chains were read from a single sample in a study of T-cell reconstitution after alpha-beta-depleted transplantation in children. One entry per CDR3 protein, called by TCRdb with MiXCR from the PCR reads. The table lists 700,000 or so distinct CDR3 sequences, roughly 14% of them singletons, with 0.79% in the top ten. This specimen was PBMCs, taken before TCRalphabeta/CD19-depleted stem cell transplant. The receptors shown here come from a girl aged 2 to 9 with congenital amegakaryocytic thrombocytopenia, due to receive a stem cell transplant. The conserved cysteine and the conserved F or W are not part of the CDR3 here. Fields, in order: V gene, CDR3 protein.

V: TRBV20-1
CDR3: SARDLREGRDTQY

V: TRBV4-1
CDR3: ASSQTTFQGSYEQY

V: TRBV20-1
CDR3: SAWPGQVNQPQH

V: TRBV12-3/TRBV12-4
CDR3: ASRGLNYEQY

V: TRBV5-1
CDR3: ASRKGQGDFHTGELF

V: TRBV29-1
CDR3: SVVLVIFDEQF

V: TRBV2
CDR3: ARGSGSDSYNEQF

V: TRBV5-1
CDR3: ASSFGTAEQGIMYTEAF

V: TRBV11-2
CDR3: ASSSPGTETYEQY

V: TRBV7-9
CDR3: ASSSGQGAGEQY

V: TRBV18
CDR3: ASSQKGGEQY

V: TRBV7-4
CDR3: ASSLGSSGSDEQF

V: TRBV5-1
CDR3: ASSFTGETEAF

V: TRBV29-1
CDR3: SVAYRARYEQY

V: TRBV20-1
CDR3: SARGLAGGTGELF

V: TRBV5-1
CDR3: ASSFIPGAGTDTQY

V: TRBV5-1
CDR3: ASTQFQYQETQY

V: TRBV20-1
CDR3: SARRTSGKDNEQF

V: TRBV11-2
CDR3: ASSAPGTNLWYQETQY

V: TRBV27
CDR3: ASSLLSASNFPLH

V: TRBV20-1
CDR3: SARDQEAGTGELF

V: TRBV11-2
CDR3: ASSPTQDGYQETQY

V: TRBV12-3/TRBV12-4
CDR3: ASSLNGIDTGELF

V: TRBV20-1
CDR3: SARDIGREREETQY

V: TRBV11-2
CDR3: ASSLVSSAYVSYEQY

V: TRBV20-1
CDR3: SASGTRGPYEQY

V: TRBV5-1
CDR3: ASSDGQVAYEQY

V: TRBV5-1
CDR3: ASSLASLGEQF

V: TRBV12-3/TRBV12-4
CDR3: ASSQPWTSGRRDNEQF

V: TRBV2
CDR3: ASTEGRGTEAF

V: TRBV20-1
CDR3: SARGLTSYEQY

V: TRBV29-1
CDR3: SVDSGRDTQY

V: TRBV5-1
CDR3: ASSYSRGSTDTQY

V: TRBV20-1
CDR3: SAVLVREQF

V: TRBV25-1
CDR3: ASSEYLQGAGETQY